This is a list of T cell receptor beta chains from one sample in a study of blood T cell repertoires in COVID-19. Produced via immunoSEQ multiplex PCR; TCRdb's table is partial and in-frame only. The table shows 180,000 or so clones, with 70% to 90% occurring only once. Material: peripheral blood. The receptors stem from a human donor with active or convalescent COVID-19. The donor label of this sample is uncertain. Each CDR3 is given with its conserved first and last residue. The D gene is left open where the match is weak. Some rows have no size entry. The others give once, few or many, or a class for an expanded clone.

v_call,j_call,d_call,clone_size,cdr3_aa,cdr3_nt
TRBV7-3,TRBJ2-5,TRBD2,NA,CASSLRSLGGLETQYF,TGTGCCAGCAGCTTAAGAAGTCTGGGGGGGTTAGAGACCCAGTACTTC
TRBV24-1,TRBJ2-1,TRBD2,NA,CATRNAGDLNNEQFF,TGTGCCACCAGAAATGCGGGGGACCTAAACAATGAGCAGTTCTTC
TRBV9,TRBJ2-2,TRBD1,NA,CASSPQGATGELFF,TGTGCCAGCAGCCCTCAGGGGGCGACCGGGGAGCTGTTTTTT
TRBV19,TRBJ2-7,TRBD2,NA,CATSPGTSGYEQYF,TGTGCCACCAGTCCCGGGACTAGCGGCTACGAGCAGTACTTC
TRBV12-3/TRBV12-4,TRBJ2-7,TRBD2,NA,CASSLREESEQYF,TGTGCCAGCAGCCTCCGGGAGGAGAGCGAGCAGTACTTC
TRBV13,TRBJ2-1,NA,NA,CASSFGGYSYNEQFF,TGTGCCAGCAGCTTCGGGGGTTACTCCTACAATGAGCAGTTCTTC
TRBV25-1,TRBJ2-3,TRBD1,once,CASWTGAQPDTQYF,TGTGCCAGCTGGACAGGGGCGCAGCCAGATACGCAGTATTTT
TRBV4-1,TRBJ2-7,NA,NA,CASSQEALTPHEQYF,TGCGCCAGCAGCCAAGAAGCCCTAACCCCCCACGAGCAGTACTTC
TRBV28,TRBJ1-1,TRBD1,NA,CASSSGGGRAEAFF,TGTGCCAGCAGTTCAGGGGGCGGTCGCGCTGAAGCTTTCTTT
TRBV28,TRBJ1-2,NA,NA,CASSGEGTYGYTF,TGTGCCAGCAGCGGGGAGGGGACCTATGGCTACACCTTC
TRBV30,TRBJ1-1,TRBD1,NA,CAWSEGQGRRAFF,TGTGCCTGGAGTGAGGGACAGGGGCGGCGGGCTTTCTTT
TRBV5-4,TRBJ2-7,TRBD2,NA,CASSLDSGSFEQYF,TGTGCCAGCAGCTTGGATAGCGGGAGCTTCGAGCAGTACTTC
TRBV19,TRBJ2-2,TRBD2,NA,CASRGGLAGVAGELFF,TGTGCCAGTAGAGGAGGACTAGCGGGAGTCGCCGGGGAGCTGTTTTTT
TRBV13,TRBJ1-1,NA,NA,CASSLGGGRAEAFF,TGTGCCAGCAGCTTAGGCGGGGGGAGGGCTGAAGCTTTCTTT
TRBV5-6,TRBJ1-2,TRBD1,NA,CASSPAGGSGYTF,TGTGCCAGCAGCCCTGCAGGGGGTAGTGGCTACACCTTC
TRBV5-5,TRBJ2-1,TRBD2,NA,CASSLEGGRAHEQFF,TGTGCCAGCAGCTTGGAAGGCGGGAGGGCCCATGAGCAGTTCTTC
TRBV7-2,TRBJ2-3,TRBD1,NA,CASSLDRGRDTQYF,TGTGCCAGCAGCTTGGACAGGGGGCGGGATACGCAGTATTTT
TRBV7-9,TRBJ2-2,NA,once,CASRDKNTGELFF,TGTGCCAGCAGGGACAAGAACACCGGGGAGCTGTTTTTT
TRBV4-2,TRBJ2-3,NA,NA,CASSHAGTADTQYF,TGTGCCAGCAGCCATGCGGGGACAGCAGATACGCAGTATTTT
TRBV11-3,TRBJ2-1,TRBD2,once,CASSLEGLAGAYNEQFF,TGTGCCAGCAGCTTAGAAGGGTTAGCGGGGGCCTACAATGAGCAGTTCTTC
TRBV30,TRBJ2-7,TRBD1,NA,CAWSVQGGSYEQYF,TGTGCCTGGAGTGTACAGGGGGGTTCCTACGAGCAGTACTTC
TRBV7-9,TRBJ1-3,NA,few,CASSLSNSPGNTIYF,TGTGCCAGCAGCTTAAGTAACTCTCCTGGAAACACCATATATTTT
TRBV19,TRBJ2-7,NA,many,CASSIGPSTEQYF,TGTGCCAGTAGTATTGGGCCCTCCACCGAGCAGTACTTC
TRBV4-1,TRBJ2-3,TRBD1,NA,CASSQQQGAGTDTQYF,TGCGCCAGCAGCCAACAACAGGGGGCAGGCACAGATACGCAGTATTTT
TRBV7-2,TRBJ2-7,NA,NA,CASSLALRSYEQYF,TGTGCCAGCAGCTTAGCGCTACGCTCCTACGAGCAGTACTTC
TRBV28,TRBJ1-5,NA,NA,CASRPRVGQPQHF,TGTGCCAGCAGGCCTCGGGTAGGCCAGCCCCAGCATTTT
TRBV28,TRBJ2-1,NA,NA,CASSLYFGQGKGPTDNEQFF,TGTGCCAGCAGTTTATATTTCGGGCAGGGGAAGGGCCCCACCGATAATGAGCAGTTCTTC
TRBV18,TRBJ2-2,NA,NA,CASSPDSRTGELFF,TGTGCCAGCTCACCCGACAGCCGTACTGGGGAGCTGTTTTTT
TRBV13,TRBJ2-7,TRBD2,few,CASSLGGLAGSYEQYF,TGTGCCAGCAGCTTAGGGGGACTAGCGGGAAGCTACGAGCAGTACTTC
TRBV28,TRBJ2-5,TRBD2,NA,CALRASGKETQYF,TGTGCACTCCGGGCTAGCGGGAAAGAGACCCAGTACTTC
TRBV11-3,TRBJ2-5,NA,NA,CASSPGVEETQYF,TGTGCCAGCAGCCCCGGGGTGGAGGAGACCCAGTACTTC
TRBV28,TRBJ1-5,NA,once,CASSLGGKRDQPQHF,TGTGCCAGCAGTTTGGGGGGGAAACGGGATCAGCCCCAGCATTTT
TRBV19,TRBJ1-5,TRBD1,NA,CASSTTYPGGKPQHF,TGTGCCAGTAGTACTACATACCCAGGGGGCAAGCCCCAGCATTTT
TRBV6-2/TRBV6-3,TRBJ2-4,TRBD2,NA,CASTPPLRGLAGASNIQYF,TGTGCCAGCACCCCCCCTCTCAGGGGACTAGCGGGAGCCAGTAACATTCAGTACTTC
TRBV5-1,TRBJ2-5,NA,NA,CASSGLFRDKQETQYF,TGCGCCAGCAGCGGTCTTTTTCGGGACAAACAAGAGACCCAGTACTTC
TRBV7-6,TRBJ2-1,TRBD2,NA,CASSPNGRGANNEQFF,TGTGCCAGCAGCCCCAACGGGCGGGGGGCCAACAATGAGCAGTTCTTC
TRBV28,TRBJ1-5,TRBD1,NA,CASSPETGVNQPQHF,TGTGCCAGCAGTCCCGAGACAGGGGTGAATCAGCCCCAGCATTTT
TRBV4-2,TRBJ2-3,TRBD2,NA,CASSLGLASSTDTQYF,TGTGCCAGCAGCCTAGGACTAGCGAGTAGCACAGATACGCAGTATTTT
TRBV19,TRBJ2-5,NA,NA,CASSSGHPLRETQYF,TGTGCCAGTAGTAGTGGTCACCCACTAAGAGAGACCCAGTACTTC
TRBV3-1/TRBV3-2,TRBJ1-2,NA,NA,CASSQAARNYTF,TGTGCCAGCAGCCAAGCAGCCAGGAACTACACCTTC
TRBV27,TRBJ2-5,NA,NA,CASSDRLRETQYF,TGTGCCAGCAGTGACAGGCTACGAGAGACCCAGTACTTC
TRBV28,TRBJ2-1,NA,once,CASSLELQGYNEQFF,TGTGCCAGCAGTTTAGAACTACAGGGCTACAATGAGCAGTTCTTC
TRBV18,TRBJ2-7,NA,NA,CASSPRDKGYEQYF,TGTGCCAGCTCACCACGGGACAAGGGCTACGAGCAGTACTTC
TRBV6-2/TRBV6-3,TRBJ2-1,TRBD2,NA,CASSRIAGGGEQFF,TGTGCCAGCAGTCGAATAGCGGGGGGCGGGGAGCAGTTCTTC
TRBV9,TRBJ1-1,NA,NA,CASSVASLGDTEAFF,TGTGCCAGCAGCGTAGCTTCCCTCGGGGACACTGAAGCTTTCTTT
TRBV9,TRBJ1-5,NA,NA,CASSVDIRNQPQHF,TGTGCCAGCAGCGTCGACATACGCAATCAGCCCCAGCATTTT
TRBV5-6,TRBJ1-5,NA,NA,CASSLSGQGGYSNQPQHF,TGTGCCAGCAGCTTGAGTGGACAAGGGGGTTATAGCAATCAGCCCCAGCATTTT
TRBV6-5,TRBJ1-3,NA,NA,CATREPVYSGNTIYF,TGTGCCACTAGGGAGCCGGTTTACTCTGGAAACACCATATATTTT
TRBV30,TRBJ1-6,NA,NA,CAWANSQGPLHF,TGTGCCTGGGCTAATTCGCAGGGGCCCCTCCACTTT
TRBV25-1,TRBJ2-2,TRBD1,NA,CASSHGQGDTGELFF,TGTGCCAGCAGTCACGGACAGGGAGACACCGGGGAGCTGTTTTTT
TRBV3-1/TRBV3-2,TRBJ2-5,NA,NA,CASSQVRLTEGTQYF,TGTGCCAGCAGCCAAGTTAGATTAACCGAGGGGACCCAGTACTTC
TRBV7-2,TRBJ1-1,TRBD1,few,CASSVVTGGGTEAFF,TGTGCCAGCAGCGTCGTGACAGGGGGCGGCACTGAAGCTTTCTTT
TRBV7-7,TRBJ2-1,NA,NA,CASSLAYQGGNEQFF,TGTGCCAGCAGCTTAGCGTACCAGGGGGGTAATGAGCAGTTCTTC